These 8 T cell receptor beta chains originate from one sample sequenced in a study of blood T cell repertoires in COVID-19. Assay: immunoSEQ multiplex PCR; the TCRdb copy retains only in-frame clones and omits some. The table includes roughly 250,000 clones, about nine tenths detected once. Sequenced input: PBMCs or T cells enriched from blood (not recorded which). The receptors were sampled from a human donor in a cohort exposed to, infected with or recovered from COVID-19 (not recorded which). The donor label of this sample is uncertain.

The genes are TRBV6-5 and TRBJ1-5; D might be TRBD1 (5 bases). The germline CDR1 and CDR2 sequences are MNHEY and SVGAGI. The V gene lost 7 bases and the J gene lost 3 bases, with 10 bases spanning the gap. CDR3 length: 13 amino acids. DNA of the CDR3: TGTGCCAGCATAAGGGGTTCCAATCAGCCCCAGCATTTT. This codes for CASIRGSNQPQHF.

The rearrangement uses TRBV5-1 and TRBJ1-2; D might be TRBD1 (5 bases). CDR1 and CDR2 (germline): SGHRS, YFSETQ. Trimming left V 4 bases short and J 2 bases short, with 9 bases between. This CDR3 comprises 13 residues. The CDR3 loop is CASSPGLNYGYTF. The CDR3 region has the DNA TGCGCCAGCAGCCCGGGACTGAACTATGGCTACACCTTC.

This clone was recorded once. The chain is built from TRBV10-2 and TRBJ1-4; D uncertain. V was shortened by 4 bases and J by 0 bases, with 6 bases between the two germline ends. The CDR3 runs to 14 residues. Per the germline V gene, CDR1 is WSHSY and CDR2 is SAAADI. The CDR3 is CASSAEATNEKLFF. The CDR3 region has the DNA TGCGCCAGCAGTGCAGAGGCAACTAATGAAAAACTGTTTTTT.

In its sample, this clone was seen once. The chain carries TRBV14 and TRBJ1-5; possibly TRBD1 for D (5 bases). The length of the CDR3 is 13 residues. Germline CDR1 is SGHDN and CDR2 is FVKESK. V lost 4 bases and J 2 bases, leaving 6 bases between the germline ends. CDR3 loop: CASSPGGNQPQHF. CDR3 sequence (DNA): TGTGCCAGCAGCCCGGGGGGCAATCAGCCCCAGCATTTT.

As DNA, the CDR3 is TGCAGCGGGGGACAGATGAACACCGGGGAGCTGTTTTTT. Translation gives CSGGQMNTGELFF. The V and J genes are TRBV29-1 and TRBJ2-2; TRBD1 agrees at 7 bases. The length of the CDR3 is 13 residues. Germline V CDR1 and CDR2: SQVTM, ANQGSEA. Losses at the gene ends were 7 bases for V and 1 base for J; bases not matched to a gene: 3.

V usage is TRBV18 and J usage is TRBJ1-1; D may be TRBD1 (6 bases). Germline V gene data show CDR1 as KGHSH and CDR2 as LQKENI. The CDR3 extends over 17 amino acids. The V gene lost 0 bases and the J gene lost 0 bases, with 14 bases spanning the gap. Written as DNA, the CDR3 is TGTGCCAGCTCACCACCTGAACAACAGGGCGTGAACACTGAAGCTTTCTTT. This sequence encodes CASSPPEQQGVNTEAFF.

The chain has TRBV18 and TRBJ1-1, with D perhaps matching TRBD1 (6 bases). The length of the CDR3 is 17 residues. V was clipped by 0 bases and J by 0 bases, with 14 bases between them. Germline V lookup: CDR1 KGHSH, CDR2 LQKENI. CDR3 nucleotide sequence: TGTGCCAGCTCACCACCGAATGATAGGACAGTGAACACTGAAGCTTTCTTT. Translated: CASSPPNDRTVNTEAFF. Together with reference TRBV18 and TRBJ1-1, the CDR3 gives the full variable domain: NAGVMQNPRHLVRRRGQEARLRCSPMKGHSHVYWYRQLPEEGLKFMVYLQKENIIDESGMPKERFSAEFPKEGPSILRIQQVVRGDSAAYFCASSPPNDRTVNTEAFFGQGTRLTVV.

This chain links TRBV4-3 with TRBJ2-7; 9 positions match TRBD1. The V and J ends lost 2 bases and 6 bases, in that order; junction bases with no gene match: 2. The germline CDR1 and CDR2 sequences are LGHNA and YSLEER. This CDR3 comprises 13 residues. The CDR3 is CASSQQDRGEQYF. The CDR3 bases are TGCGCCAGCAGCCAACAGGACAGGGGCGAGCAGTACTTC.